The sequence of this T cell receptor (beta chain) was determined in a study of T-cell memory formation after mild COVID-19. Background on the study: Each donor largely had its own TCR clusters.

5'RACE with constant-segment primers yielded barcoded, UMI-tagged TCR alpha and TCR beta cDNA libraries. A single record per CDR3 protein comes from TCRdb applying MiXCR to the 5' RACE reads. The table shows approximately 570,000 distinct CDR3 sequences, with about a sixth occurring only once. This clonotype was detected only a few times. Input material: PBMCs or a T cell subset sorted from them (not recorded which). The sequence derives from an adult woman who had mild COVID-19 (a few samples of this study predate the infection). Cell type and time point are not known.

The CDR3 DNA follows: TGTGCCAGCAGCCAAGAAAGGATACTAGCGGGGGAGCAGTACTTC. This encodes CASSQERILAGEQYF. This chain connects TRBV3-1 to TRBJ2-7; 10 positions agree with TRBD2. Germline CDR1 is LGHDT and CDR2 is YNNKEL (reference sequence). This CDR3 contains 15 residues. Trimming removed 0 bases from V and 7 bases from J; junction bases left unmatched: 6.